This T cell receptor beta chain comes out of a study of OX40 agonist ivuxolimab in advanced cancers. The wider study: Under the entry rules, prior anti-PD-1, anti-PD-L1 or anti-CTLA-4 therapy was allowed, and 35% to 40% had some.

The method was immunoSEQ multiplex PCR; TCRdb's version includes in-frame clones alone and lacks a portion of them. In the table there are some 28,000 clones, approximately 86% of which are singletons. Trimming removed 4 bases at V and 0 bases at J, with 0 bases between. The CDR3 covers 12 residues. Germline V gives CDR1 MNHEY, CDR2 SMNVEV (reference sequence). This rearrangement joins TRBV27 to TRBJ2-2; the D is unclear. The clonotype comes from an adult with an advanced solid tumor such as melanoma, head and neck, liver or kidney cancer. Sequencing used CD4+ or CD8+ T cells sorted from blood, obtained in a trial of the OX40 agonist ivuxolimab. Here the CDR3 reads CASSSNTGELFF. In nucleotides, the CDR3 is TGTGCCAGCAGTTCGAACACCGGGGAGCTGTTTTTT.